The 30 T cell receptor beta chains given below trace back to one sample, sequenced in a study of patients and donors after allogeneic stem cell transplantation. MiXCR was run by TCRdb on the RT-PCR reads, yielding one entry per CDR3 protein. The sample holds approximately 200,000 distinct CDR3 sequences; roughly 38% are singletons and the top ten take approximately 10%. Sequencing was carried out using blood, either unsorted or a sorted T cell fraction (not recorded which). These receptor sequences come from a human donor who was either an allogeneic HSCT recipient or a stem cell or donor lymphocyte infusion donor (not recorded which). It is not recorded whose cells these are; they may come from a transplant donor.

Here the CDR3 DNA reads TGCGCCAGCAGCTTGGAAGCCTTCGGGAACTATGGCTACACCTTC. This codes for CASSLEAFGNYGYTF. This chain uses TRBV5-1 with TRBJ1-2; D unresolved. V lost 0 bases and J lost 2, with 11 bases in between. Looked up from germline, CDR1 is SGHRS and CDR2 is YFSETQ. This CDR3 region has 15 residues.

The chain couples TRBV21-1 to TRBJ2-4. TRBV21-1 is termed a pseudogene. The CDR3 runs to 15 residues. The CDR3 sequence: CASSKETVAKNIQYF. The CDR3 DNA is TGTGCCAGCAGCAAAGAGACCGTAGCCAAAAACATTCAGTACTTC.

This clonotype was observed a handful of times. CDR3 amino acids: CASSPSRLRYTF. In nucleotides, the CDR3 is TGTGCCAGCAGCCCGAGTCGACTGCGCTACACCTTC. The chain links TRBV28 to TRBJ1-2; D is ambiguous. Trimming cost V 6 bases and J 9 bases, with 14 bases left between them. CDR1 MDHEN and CDR2 SYDVKM come from the germline V gene. The CDR3 is made up of 12 amino acids.

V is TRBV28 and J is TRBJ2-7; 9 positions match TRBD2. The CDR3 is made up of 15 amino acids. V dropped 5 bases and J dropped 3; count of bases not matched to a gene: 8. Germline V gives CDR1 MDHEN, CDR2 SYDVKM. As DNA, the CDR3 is TGTGCCAGCAGTCCCCGACTAGCGGTCCTCTACGAGCAGTACTTC. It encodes CASSPRLAVLYEQYF.

The CDR3 spells CASSPFGPSYGYTF. In DNA form, the CDR3 reads TGCGCCAGCAGCCCCTTTGGACCTAGCTATGGCTACACCTTC. The V call is TRBV4-3, the J call TRBJ1-2; no clear D gene. Germline values: CDR1 LGHNA, CDR2 YSLEER. Between the trimmed V and J ends, which lost 4 bases and 4 bases, there was a span of 13 bases. The CDR3 extends over 14 amino acids.

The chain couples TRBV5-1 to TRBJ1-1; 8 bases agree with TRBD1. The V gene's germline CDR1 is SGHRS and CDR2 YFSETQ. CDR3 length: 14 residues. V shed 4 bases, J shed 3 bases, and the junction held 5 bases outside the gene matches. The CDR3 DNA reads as TGCGCCAGCAGCACTGACAGGGGTCACACTGAAGCTTTCTTT. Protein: CASSTDRGHTEAFF.

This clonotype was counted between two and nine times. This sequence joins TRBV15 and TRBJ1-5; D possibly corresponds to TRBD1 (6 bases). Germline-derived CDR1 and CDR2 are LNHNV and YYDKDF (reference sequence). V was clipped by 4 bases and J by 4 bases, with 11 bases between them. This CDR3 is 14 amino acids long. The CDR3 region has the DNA TGTGCCACCAGCACCGGTAGGGGGAATCAGCCCCAGCATTTT. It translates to CATSTGRGNQPQHF.

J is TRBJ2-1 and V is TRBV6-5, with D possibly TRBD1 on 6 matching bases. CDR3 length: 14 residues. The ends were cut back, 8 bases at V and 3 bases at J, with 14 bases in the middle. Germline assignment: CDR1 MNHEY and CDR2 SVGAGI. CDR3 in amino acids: CASPSGHFYNEQFF. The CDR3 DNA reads TGTGCCAGCCCCTCGGGACATTTCTACAATGAGCAGTTCTTC.

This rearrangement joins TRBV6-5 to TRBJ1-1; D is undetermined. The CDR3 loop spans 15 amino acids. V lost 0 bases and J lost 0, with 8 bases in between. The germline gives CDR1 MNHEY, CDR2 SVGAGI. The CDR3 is CASSYSWELNTEAFF. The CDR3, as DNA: TGTGCCAGCAGTTACTCTTGGGAATTGAACACTGAAGCTTTCTTT.

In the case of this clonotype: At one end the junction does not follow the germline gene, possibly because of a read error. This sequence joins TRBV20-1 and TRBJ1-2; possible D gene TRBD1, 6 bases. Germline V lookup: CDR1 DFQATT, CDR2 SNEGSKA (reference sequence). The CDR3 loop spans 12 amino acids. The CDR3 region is CSAEDSFGGFTF. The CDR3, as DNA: TGCAGTGCTGAGGACAGTTTCGGAGGCTTCACCTTC.

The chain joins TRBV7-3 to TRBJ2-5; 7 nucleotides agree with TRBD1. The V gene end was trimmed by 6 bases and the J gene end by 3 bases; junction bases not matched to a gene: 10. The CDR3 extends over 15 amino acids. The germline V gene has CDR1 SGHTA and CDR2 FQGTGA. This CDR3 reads CASRATGVTKETQYF. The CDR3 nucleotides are TGTGCCAGCAGAGCCACAGGGGTTACTAAAGAGACCCAGTACTTC.

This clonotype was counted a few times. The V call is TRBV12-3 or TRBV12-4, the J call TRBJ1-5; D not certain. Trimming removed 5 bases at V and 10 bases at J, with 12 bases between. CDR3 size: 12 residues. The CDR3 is CASSPLGGPQHF. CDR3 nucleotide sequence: TGTGCCAGCAGTCCCTTGGGTGGACCCCAGCATTTT.

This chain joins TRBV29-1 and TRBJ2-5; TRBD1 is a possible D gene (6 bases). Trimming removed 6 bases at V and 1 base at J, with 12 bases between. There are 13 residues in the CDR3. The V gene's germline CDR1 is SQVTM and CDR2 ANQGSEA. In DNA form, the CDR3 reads TGCAGCGTGAGGGGGAAGGTCCAAGAGACCCAGTACTTC. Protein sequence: CSVRGKVQETQYF.

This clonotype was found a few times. This chain's CDR3 is CASSSQGGSISEQFF. The CDR3 nucleotides are TGTGCCAGCAGTTCACAGGGGGGATCGATTAGTGAGCAGTTCTTC. The genes are TRBV6-2 or TRBV6-3 and TRBJ2-1; 8 nucleotides line up with TRBD1. The length of the CDR3 is 15 residues. J was trimmed by 9 bases and V by 4 bases; bases with no gene match: 11. The V gene's germline CDR1 is MNHEY and CDR2 SVGEGT.

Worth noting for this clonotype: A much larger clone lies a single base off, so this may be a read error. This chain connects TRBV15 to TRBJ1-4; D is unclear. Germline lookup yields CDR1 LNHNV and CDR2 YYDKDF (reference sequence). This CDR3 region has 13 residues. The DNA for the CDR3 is TGTGCCACCGGCAGAGCACTTAATGAAAAACTGTTTTTT. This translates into CATGRALNEKLFF.

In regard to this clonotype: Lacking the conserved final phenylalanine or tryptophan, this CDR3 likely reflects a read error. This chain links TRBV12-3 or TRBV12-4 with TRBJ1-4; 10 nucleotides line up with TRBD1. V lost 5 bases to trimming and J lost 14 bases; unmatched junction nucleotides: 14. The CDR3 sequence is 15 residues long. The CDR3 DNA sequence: TGTGCCAGCAGTCCCCGACAGGGGGCGGTACCGAGGCTGTTTTCT. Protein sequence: CASSPRQGAVPRLFS.

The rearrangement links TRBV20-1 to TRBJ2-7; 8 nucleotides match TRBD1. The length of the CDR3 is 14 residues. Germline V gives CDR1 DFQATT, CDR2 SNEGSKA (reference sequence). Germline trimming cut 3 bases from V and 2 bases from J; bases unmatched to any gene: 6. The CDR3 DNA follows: TGCAGTGCTAGTGGGACAGGACCAACCTACGAGCAGTACTTC. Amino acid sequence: CSASGTGPTYEQYF.

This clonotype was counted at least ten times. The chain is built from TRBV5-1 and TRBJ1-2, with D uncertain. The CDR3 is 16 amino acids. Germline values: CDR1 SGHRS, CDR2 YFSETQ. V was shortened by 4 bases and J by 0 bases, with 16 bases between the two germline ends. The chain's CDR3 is CASSPPNKGANYGYTF. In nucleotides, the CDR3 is TGCGCCAGCAGCCCCCCTAACAAGGGTGCTAACTATGGCTACACCTTC.

The CDR3 protein is CASSLGRGGTEAFF. CDR3 DNA: TGCGCCAGCAGCTTGGGCAGGGGTGGCACTGAAGCTTTCTTT. The chain is built from TRBV5-1 and TRBJ1-1; perhaps TRBD1 as D (6 bases). The CDR3 has 14 residues. Germline-derived CDR1 and CDR2 are SGHRS and YFSETQ. Trimming shortened V by 0 bases and J by 4 bases, and 10 bases separated the two germline ends.

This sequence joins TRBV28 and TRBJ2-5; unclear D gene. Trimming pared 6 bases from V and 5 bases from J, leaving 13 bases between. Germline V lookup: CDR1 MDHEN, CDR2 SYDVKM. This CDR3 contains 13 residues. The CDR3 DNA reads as TGTGCCAGCAGACCAGGCGGAAGGGAGACCCAGTACTTC. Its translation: CASRPGGRETQYF.

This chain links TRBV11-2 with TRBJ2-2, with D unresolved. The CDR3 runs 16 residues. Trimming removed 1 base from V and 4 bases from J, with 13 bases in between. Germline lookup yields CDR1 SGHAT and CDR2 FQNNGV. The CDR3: CASSLVGSWGTGELFF. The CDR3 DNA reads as TGTGCCAGCAGCTTAGTGGGCAGTTGGGGCACCGGGGAGCTGTTTTTT.

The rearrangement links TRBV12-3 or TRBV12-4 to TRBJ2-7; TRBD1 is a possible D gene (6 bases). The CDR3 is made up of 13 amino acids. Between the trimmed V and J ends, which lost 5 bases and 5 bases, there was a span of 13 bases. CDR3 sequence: CASSPTGLHEQYF. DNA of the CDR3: TGTGCCAGCAGTCCCACAGGGCTCCACGAGCAGTACTTC.

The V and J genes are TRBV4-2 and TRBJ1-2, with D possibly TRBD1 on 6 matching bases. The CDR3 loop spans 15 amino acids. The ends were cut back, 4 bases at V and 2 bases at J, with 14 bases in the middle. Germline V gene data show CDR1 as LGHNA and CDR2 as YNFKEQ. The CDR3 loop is CASSPLGGRNYGYTF. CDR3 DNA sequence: TGTGCCAGCAGCCCTCTCGGGGGGCGGAACTATGGCTACACCTTC.

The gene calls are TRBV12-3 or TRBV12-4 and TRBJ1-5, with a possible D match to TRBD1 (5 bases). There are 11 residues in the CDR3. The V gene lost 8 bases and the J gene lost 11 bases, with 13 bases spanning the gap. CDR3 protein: CASGFPRAQHF. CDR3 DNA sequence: TGTGCCAGCGGGTTCCCCAGGGCCCAGCATTTT.

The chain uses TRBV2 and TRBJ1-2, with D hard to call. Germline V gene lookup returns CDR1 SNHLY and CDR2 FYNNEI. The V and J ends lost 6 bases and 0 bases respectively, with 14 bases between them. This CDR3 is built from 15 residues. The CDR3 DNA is TGTGCCAGCAGCCCCGACCTGACAACTAACTATGGCTACACCTTC. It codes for CASSPDLTTNYGYTF.

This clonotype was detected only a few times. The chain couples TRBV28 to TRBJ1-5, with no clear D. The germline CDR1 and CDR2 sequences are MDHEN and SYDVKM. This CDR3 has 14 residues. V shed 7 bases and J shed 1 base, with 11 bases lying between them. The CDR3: CASIPVPSNQPQHF. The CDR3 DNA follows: TGTGCCAGCATCCCGGTCCCAAGCAATCAGCCCCAGCATTTT.

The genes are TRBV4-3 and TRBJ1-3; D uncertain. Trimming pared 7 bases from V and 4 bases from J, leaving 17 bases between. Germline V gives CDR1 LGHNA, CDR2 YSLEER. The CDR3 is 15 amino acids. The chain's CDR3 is CASTESRTEGNTIYF. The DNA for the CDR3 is TGCGCCAGCACCGAAAGTCGTACAGAAGGAAACACCATATATTTT.

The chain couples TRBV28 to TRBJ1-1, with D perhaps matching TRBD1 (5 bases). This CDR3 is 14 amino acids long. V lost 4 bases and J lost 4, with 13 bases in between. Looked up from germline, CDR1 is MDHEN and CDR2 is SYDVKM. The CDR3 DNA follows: TGTGCCAGCAGTTCCCACGGGGGGGGCACTGAAGCTTTCTTT. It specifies CASSSHGGGTEAFF. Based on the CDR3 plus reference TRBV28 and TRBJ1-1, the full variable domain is DVKVTQSSRYLVKRTGEKVFLECVQDMDHENMFWYRQDPGLGLRLIYFSYDVKMKEKGDIPEGYSVSREKKERFSLILESASTNQTSMYLCASSSHGGGTEAFFGQGTRLTVV.

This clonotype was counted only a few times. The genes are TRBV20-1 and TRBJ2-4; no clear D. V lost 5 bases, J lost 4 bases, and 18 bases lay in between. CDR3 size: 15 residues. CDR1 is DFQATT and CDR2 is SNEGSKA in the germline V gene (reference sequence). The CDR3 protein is CSAPPGWAGKNIQYF. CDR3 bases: TGCAGTGCTCCGCCTGGGTGGGCTGGGAAAAACATTCAGTACTTC.

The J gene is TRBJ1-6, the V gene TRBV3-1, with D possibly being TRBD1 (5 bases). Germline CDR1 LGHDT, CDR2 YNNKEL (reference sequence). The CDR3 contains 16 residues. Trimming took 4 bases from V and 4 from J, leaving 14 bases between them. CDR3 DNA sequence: TGTGCCAGCAGCCCGTCAGGGACCCCGTATAATTCACCCCTCCACTTT. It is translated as CASSPSGTPYNSPLHF.